This T cell receptor beta chain appears in the sequencing data of a study of vaccination effects on CD4 cells after COVID-19. Study summary: Before sequencing took place, the ViraFEST assay used viral peptide pools to expand antigen-specific CD4+ T cells. Supplemented with 9.5 to 10 IU/ml IL-2 and 10 ug/ml peptides, some 2 million PBMC per well were kept in culture.

Trimming shortened V by 0 bases and J by 1 base, and 13 bases separated the two germline ends. This CDR3 contains 18 residues. A roughly ten-day culture period preceded the isolation of CD4+ T cells. Produced via immunoSEQ multiplex PCR; TCRdb's table is partial and in-frame only. The sample records about 53,000 clones, roughly 80% being singletons. To note about this clone: The target antigen is unknown.

The sequence was collected from a human donor who received a COVID-19 vaccine. The chain recombines TRBV23-1 with TRBJ2-6; possible D gene TRBD2, 5 bases. TRBV23-1 is an ORF; its function is uncertain. This sample comprised CD4+ T cells from PBMCs cultured without peptide, obtained before COVID-19 vaccination. CDR3 DNA sequence: TGCGCCAGCAGTCAATCTGGTGTACGGGGATCTGGGGCCAACGTCCTGACTTTC. This codes for CASSQSGVRGSGANVLTF.